This is a list of T cell receptor beta chains from one sample in a study of cytomegalovirus exposure and HLA in healthy donors. This table comes from immunoSEQ multiplex PCR, and its TCRdb copy is limited to in-frame clones, with some not included. The data hold around 200,000 clones, with 60% to 80% observed a single time. Sequences were obtained from PBMCs. These receptors were taken from a man aged 18 to 30 in good health and CMV-seronegative. Each CDR3 is given with its conserved first and last residue. Each record gives: J gene, D gene, V gene, clone size, CDR3 length, CDR3 protein, CDR3 DNA. A D gene is named only where the DNA matches it firmly. The size of a clone is reported for some rows only, either as once, few or many, or as a class for expanded clones.

>TRBJ2-1|NA|TRBV5-1|NA|14
CASSLGQGGDEQFF
TGCGCCAGCAGCTTGGGACAGGGCGGGGATGAGCAGTTCTTC
>TRBJ1-2|TRBD1|TRBV14|NA|14
CASSRQGRTRGYTF
TGTGCCAGCAGCCGACAGGGGCGGACGCGTGGCTACACCTTC
>TRBJ1-1|NA|TRBV29-1|NA|13
CSVEAQGNTEAFF
TGCAGCGTTGAAGCCCAGGGAAACACTGAAGCTTTCTTT
>TRBJ2-1|TRBD2|TRBV5-6|NA|18
CASSLGTSGRAAYNEQFF
TGTGCCAGCAGCTTGGGGACTAGCGGGAGGGCGGCATACAATGAGCAGTTCTTC
>TRBJ1-2|TRBD1|TRBV6-1|NA|15
CASSPLTGESYGYTF
TGTGCCAGCAGTCCGTTGACAGGGGAGAGCTATGGCTACACCTTC
>TRBJ2-7|NA|TRBV7-2|NA|13
CASSLALAREQYF
TGTGCCAGCAGCTTAGCGCTGGCGAGGGAGCAGTACTTC
>TRBJ2-7|NA|TRBV28|once|11
CASSFGYEQYF
TGTGCCAGCAGTTTCGGCTACGAGCAGTACTTC
>TRBJ2-6|NA|TRBV27|once|17
CASSSQTRGSGANVLTF
TGTGCCAGCAGTTCCCAGACCCGGGGCTCTGGGGCCAACGTCCTGACTTTC
>TRBJ1-1|NA|TRBV10-3|NA|15
CAISDEGASNTEAFF
TGTGCCATCAGTGATGAAGGGGCGTCGAACACTGAAGCTTTCTTT
>TRBJ1-4|TRBD1|TRBV4-2|few|15
CASSQGGQDNEKLFF
TGTGCCAGCAGCCAAGGGGGACAGGATAATGAAAAACTGTTTTTT
>TRBJ2-7|NA|TRBV2|NA|14
CASSVREMTYEQYF
TGTGCCAGCAGTGTCAGGGAAATGACCTACGAGCAGTACTTC
>TRBJ1-4|NA|TRBV18|NA|14
CASSPGGRNEKLFF
TGTGCCAGCTCACCCGGAGGGAGAAATGAAAAACTGTTTTTT
>TRBJ2-7|NA|TRBV18|NA|15
CASSPLNGSSYEQYF
TGTGCCAGCTCACCACTCAATGGGAGCTCCTACGAGCAGTACTTC
>TRBJ2-7|NA|TRBV30|NA|15
CAWSLGSHRGVEQYF
TGTGCCTGGAGTTTAGGGTCACATCGCGGGGTCGAGCAGTACTTC
>TRBJ1-1|NA|TRBV4-3|few|15
CASSQEGRLNTEAFF
TGCGCCAGCAGCCAAGAGGGCAGGTTAAACACTGAAGCTTTCTTT
>TRBJ2-1|NA|TRBV27|NA|14
CASSLNRVDNEQFF
TGTGCCAGCAGTTTAAATCGGGTTGACAATGAGCAGTTCTTC
>TRBJ2-7|TRBD2|TRBV11-1|NA|12
CASTSATYEQYF
TGTGCCTCAACTAGCGCGACCTACGAGCAGTACTTC
>TRBJ1-2|NA|TRBV7-2|NA|16
CASSHRPGLQNYGYTF
TGTGCCAGCAGCCATCGACCGGGACTCCAAAACTATGGCTACACCTTC
>TRBJ2-2|NA|TRBV6-5|NA|15
CASSYSQPNTGELFF
TGTGCCAGCAGTTACTCACAGCCGAACACCGGGGAGCTGTTTTTT
>TRBJ2-2|NA|TRBV7-8|few|14
CASSLVDSSGELFF
TGTGCCAGCAGCTTAGTAGACTCATCCGGGGAGCTGTTTTTT
>TRBJ2-1|TRBD2|TRBV7-2|NA|15
CASSLTSGDYNEQFF
TGTGCCAGCAGTCTAACTAGCGGGGATTACAATGAGCAGTTCTTC
>TRBJ2-5|NA|TRBV29-1|once|13
CSVEADWQETQYF
TGCAGCGTTGAAGCCGACTGGCAAGAGACCCAGTACTTC
>TRBJ1-1|TRBD1|TRBV18|NA|15
CASSPGQGGNTEAFF
TGTGCCAGCTCACCGGGACAGGGTGGGAACACTGAAGCTTTCTTT
>TRBJ2-7|TRBD2|TRBV27|NA|17
CASRQEGTSVYSYEQYF
TGTGCCAGCAGGCAAGAAGGAACTAGCGTATACTCCTACGAGCAGTACTTC
>TRBJ2-7|NA|TRBV6-6|once|11
CASSEPDSQYF
TGTGCCAGCAGTGAGCCGGACAGTCAGTACTTC
>TRBJ1-4|TRBD1|TRBV4-1|NA|15
CASSHGGQFNEKLFF
TGCGCCAGCAGCCACGGGGGACAGTTTAATGAAAAACTGTTTTTT
>TRBJ2-7|NA|TRBV5-6|NA|14
CASSLGGDSYEQYF
TGTGCCAGCAGCTTAGGGGGGGACTCCTACGAGCAGTACTTC
>TRBJ2-1|TRBD2|TRBV9|NA|15
CASSVVGGSYNEQFF
TGTGCCAGCAGCGTAGTGGGCGGGAGCTACAATGAGCAGTTCTTC
>TRBJ1-2|TRBD1|TRBV4-3|NA|13
CASSQGQGEGYTF
TGCGCCAGCAGCCAGGGACAGGGGGAGGGCTACACCTTC
>TRBJ1-1|NA|TRBV27|NA|12
CASSFRGGEAFF
TGTGCCAGCAGTTTCCGGGGGGGTGAAGCTTTCTTT
>TRBJ2-5|TRBD1|TRBV11-2|NA|15
CASSPLGQGQETQYF
TGTGCCAGCAGCCCTCTCGGACAGGGGCAAGAGACCCAGTACTTC
>TRBJ2-3|TRBD1|TRBV29-1|few|14
CSAVGTALADTQYF
TGCAGCGCTGTAGGGACAGCCCTTGCAGATACGCAGTATTTT
>TRBJ2-3|TRBD2|TRBV7-9|NA|16
CSSSPGLAGESDTQYF
TGTTCCAGCAGTCCTGGACTAGCGGGAGAATCAGATACGCAGTATTTT
>TRBJ1-6|TRBD1|TRBV11-3|NA|15
CASSPRQGVNSPLHF
TGTGCCAGCAGCCCCCGACAGGGAGTAAATTCACCCCTCCACTTT
>TRBJ2-6|NA|TRBV21-1|NA|16
CASCNRLVSGANVLTF
TGTGCCAGCTGCAACAGGTTAGTCTCTGGGGCCAACGTCCTGACTTTC
>TRBJ2-1|NA|TRBV4-3|NA|13
CASSPRGATEQFF
TGCGCCAGCAGCCCACGGGGGGCTACCGAGCAGTTCTTC
>TRBJ2-3|NA|TRBV4-2|NA|14
CASSQDPGTDTQYF
TGTGCCAGCAGCCAAGATCCAGGAACAGATACGCAGTATTTT
>TRBJ2-7|NA|TRBV30|NA|11
CAWSPNYEQYF
TGTGCCTGGAGCCCCAATTACGAGCAGTACTTC
>TRBJ2-3|TRBD2|TRBV29-1|few|15
CSVEEAGGSTDTQYF
TGCAGCGTTGAAGAAGCGGGGGGGAGCACAGATACGCAGTATTTT
>TRBJ2-7|TRBD1|TRBV5-6|NA|13
CASHGQGAYEQYF
TGTGCCAGCCATGGACAGGGGGCCTACGAGCAGTACTTC
>TRBJ1-1|TRBD1|TRBV5-1|NA|14
CASSPGQSNTEAFF
TGCGCCAGCAGCCCGGGACAGTCGAACACTGAAGCTTTCTTT
>TRBJ1-2|TRBD1|TRBV19|once|15
CASSPKDRDEYGYTF
TGTGCCAGTAGCCCAAAGGACAGGGACGAATATGGCTACACCTTC
>TRBJ2-1|TRBD2|TRBV7-8|NA|15
CASRQLAGTPNEQFF
TGTGCCAGCAGACAACTAGCGGGAACCCCCAATGAGCAGTTCTTC
>TRBJ2-2|TRBD1|TRBV30|NA|17
CAWKPFPGQGNTGELFF
TGTGCCTGGAAACCCTTCCCGGGACAGGGAAACACCGGGGAGCTGTTTTTT
>TRBJ2-3|NA|TRBV5-1|NA|16
CASSLASGVSTDTQYF
TGCGCCAGCAGCTTGGCCTCAGGGGTGAGCACAGATACGCAGTATTTT
>TRBJ2-7|NA|TRBV7-9|NA|13
CASSFEGYNEQYF
TGTGCCAGCAGCTTTGAGGGTTACAACGAGCAGTACTTC
>TRBJ1-4|NA|TRBV30|NA|13
CAWSRDIGEKLFF
TGTGCCTGGAGCCGGGACATTGGTGAAAAACTGTTTTTT
>TRBJ1-1|NA|TRBV6-5|few|14
CASSYTGMNTEAFF
TGTGCCAGCAGTTACACGGGAATGAACACTGAAGCTTTCTTT
>TRBJ2-3|NA|TRBV18|NA|13
CASQTVISDTQYF
TGTGCCAGCCAGACAGTTATTTCGGATACGCAGTATTTT
>TRBJ2-2|TRBD1|TRBV9|NA|16
CASSVGQGILSGELFF
TGTGCCAGCAGCGTAGGACAGGGAATCCTATCCGGGGAGCTGTTTTTT
>TRBJ2-7|NA|TRBV10-1|NA|18
CASSDTCRERQCPYEQYF
TGCGCCAGCAGTGATACTTGTCGGGAGCGGCAATGTCCATACGAGCAGTACTTC
>TRBJ2-7|NA|TRBV15|NA|13
CATRRRVSYEQYF
TGTGCCACCAGGAGGAGGGTCTCCTACGAGCAGTACTTC
>TRBJ2-7|TRBD2|TRBV28|few|15
CASSRTGGVFYEQYF
TGTGCCAGCAGCCGGACGGGAGGGGTATTCTACGAGCAGTACTTC
>TRBJ2-3|NA|TRBV29-1|NA|15
CSVEKGGPPTDTQYF
TGCAGCGTTGAAAAGGGCGGGCCCCCCACAGATACGCAGTATTTT
>TRBJ1-1|TRBD1|TRBV25-1|NA|13
CASRDRGNTEAFF
TGTGCCAGCAGGGACAGGGGAAACACTGAAGCTTTCTTT
>TRBJ1-4|NA|TRBV30|NA|15
CAWSFPRQDNEKLFF
TGTGCCTGGAGTTTCCCACGACAGGATAATGAAAAACTGTTTTTT
>TRBJ2-2|NA|TRBV9|once|14
CASSVAGNTGELFF
TGTGCCAGCAGCGTAGCCGGGAACACCGGGGAGCTGTTTTTT